This paragraph covers one T cell receptor beta chain sequence. This receptor's antigen is unknown. Base-call qualities are not available, and no considerably larger clone is one nucleotide away. This sample stems from a study of T cells in localized non-small cell lung cancer (dated by TCRdb to the early 2020s). Broadly, across the study: The study analyzed T cell repertoires of approximately 240 early-stage NSCLC patients, comparing tumors and uninvolved tumor-adjacent lungs. The cohort consisted of about 240 treatment-naive NSCLC patients whose localized lung tumors had been resected. A mean age of around 66 years was recorded for the NSCLC patients, of whom some 130 were male and more than 95 were female.

At diagnosis, peripheral blood, uninvolved tumor-adjacent lung and tumor were collected and were preserved as a mix of fresh-frozen and FFPE material. Blood samples were analyzed as peripheral blood mononuclear cells for TCR repertoire profiling. V loses 5 bases at its end and J loses 2 bases; junction bases beyond the gene matches: 2. The CDR3 goes from the cysteine to the phenylalanine over 14 residues. Only CDR3 DNA is held: 42 bases, read in frame from base 1. As encoded in the germline V gene, CDR1 is SGHTA while CDR2 is FQGNSA. Summary of the overall study and its limitations: Since the design was exploratory, TCR variables were selected using unadjusted p-values with no false-discovery rate correction. Higher T cell density in blood was associated with longer overall survival, whereas higher clonality in adjacent lung was associated with shorter survival. The highest T cell clonality was observed in uninvolved tumor-adjacent lung, where clonality exceeded that of tumor, suggesting that antigenic responses were more focused in uninvolved tumor-adjacent lung. Because multi-region sequencing of the tumors was not done, intratumor heterogeneity could not be ruled out. Of the top 100 tumor clones, a median of roughly 53 were detected in paired uninvolved adjacent lung; 28 were also among that lung's top 100.

TCR beta CDR3 regions were sequenced from DNA using the immunoSEQ Assay. The paper's processing steps were these. T cell density was computed as TCR beta template counts normalized to usable DNA estimated by amplifying housekeeping genes. Using the preseqR package, richness was estimated by extrapolating to 120,000 templates for tissue samples and 400,000 templates for PBMC samples. Clonality was taken to be one minus Pielou's evenness. Tissue-enriched TCRs were identified through differential abundance testing performed on productive amino-acid clonotypes, with a minimum total count of 5 and an alpha of 0.1. Repertoire overlap between compartments was quantified with the Jaccard Index and Morisita Overlap Index. GLIPH grouped TCR beta CDR3s together with public tetramer-defined viral CDR3s, and a viral motif had to include at least three viral sequences and show V-gene enrichment. TCRdb stores this immuneACCESS table with in-frame sequences only. Part of the clones is absent; in the studies checked, under half of the shortfall reflects unresolved V genes, and no reason is known for the rest. D and trimming come from the DNA, and the V and J calls and clone size come from that table. In all, the sample holds about 31,000 clones, and 70% to 90% of those were seen once. The top ten constitute 4.2% of the sample.

This sequence originates from a woman aged 35 to 75 with stage III lung adenocarcinoma. The chain employs TRBV7-2 and TRBJ1-2, and TRBD1 aligns with 10 junction nucleotides. Sample: peripheral blood mononuclear cells, taken before any cancer treatment. In nucleotide form, the sequence is TGTGCCAGCAGCATGACAGGGGGCAACTATGGCTACACCTTC. Its protein reads: CASSMTGGNYGYTF.